A selection of T cell receptor beta chains follows, all from one sample in a study of early T cells in non-severe SARS-CoV-2 infection. From the 5' RACE reads, TCRdb called clonotypes with MiXCR, one entry per CDR3 protein. The data show tens of thousands of distinct CDR3 sequences, about 11% seen once. Input material: whole blood. The receptors come from an adult who was a healthcare worker with PCR-confirmed SARS-CoV-2 infection or an uninfected control (not recorded which). CDR3s include the opening cysteine and the closing phenylalanine or tryptophan. The D gene is left open where the match is weak. Clone size is shown for a subset of rows, as once, few, many or a class of expanded clone.

.	TRBV19	.	TRBJ1-4	TGTGCCAGTAGTATAACGTGGTCCGTAGGTGGAAAACTGTTTTTT	CASSITWSVGGKLFF
TRBD1	TRBV5-1	.	TRBJ2-3	TGCGCCAGCAGCTCCGGGACAGCCACAGATACGCAGTATTTT	CASSSGTATDTQYF
TRBD1	TRBV20-1	.	TRBJ2-3	TGCAGTATCGACCGGGACAGGGGGCGAGGAGATACGCAGTATTTT	CSIDRDRGRGDTQYF
.	TRBV19	.	TRBJ2-4	TGTGCCAGTAGTATATATGGGGGAGCCAAAAACATTCAGTACTTC	CASSIYGGAKNIQYF
TRBD1	TRBV7-2	few	TRBJ2-7	TGTGCCAGCAGCCCCTCGACAGGGGTTCCCTACGAGCAGTACTTC	CASSPSTGVPYEQYF
.	TRBV6-6	many	TRBJ1-5	TGTGCCGCAGGGCCTGGCAATCAGCCCCAGCATTTT	CAAGPGNQPQHF
TRBD1	TRBV29-1	many	TRBJ2-7	TGCAGCGGGGGATTGACAGGGTTCGAGCAGTACTTC	CSGGLTGFEQYF
.	TRBV7-9	few	TRBJ2-1	TGTGCCAGCAGCTTAGTTACAGCGGACAATGAGCAGTTCTTC	CASSLVTADNEQFF
TRBD2	TRBV15	many	TRBJ2-1	TGTGCCACCAGCAGACTAGCGGAGATTTACAATGAGCAGTTCTTC	CATSRLAEIYNEQFF
TRBD2	TRBV19	many	TRBJ2-7	TGTGCCAGTAGTATAGTAGGGCGTCCTAGCGGGAGAACTACCTACGAGCAGTACTTC	CASSIVGRPSGRTTYEQYF
.	TRBV25-1	.	TRBJ1-3	TGTGCCAGCAGTGACACCGTGTACACCATATATTTT	CASSDTVYTIYF
TRBD2	TRBV9	many	TRBJ2-5	TGTGCCAGCAGCCCCCGCAGCGGGGGGGTGACCCAGTACTTC	CASSPRSGGVTQYF
.	TRBV21-1	few	TRBJ2-7	TGTGCCAGCAGCAAAGGAGGTTTCGACAGCCTTTACGAGCAGTACTTC	CASSKGGFDSLYEQYF
.	TRBV29-1	few	TRBJ1-3	TGCAGCACCAACGAGGATGGAAACACCATATATTTT	CSTNEDGNTIYF
TRBD2	TRBV7-9	.	TRBJ2-3	TGTGCCAGCAGCTTGACTAGCGGGAGAATAGATACGCAGTATTTT	CASSLTSGRIDTQYF
.	TRBV20-1	.	TRBJ1-2	TGCAGTGCTTTTGACGGAAATGGCTACACCTTC	CSAFDGNGYTF
TRBD1	TRBV7-8	many	TRBJ1-2	TGTGCCAGCAGCCGCAACCGGGACAGCGATGGCTACACCTTC	CASSRNRDSDGYTF
.	TRBV12-5	few	TRBJ2-3	TGTGCTAGTGGTTCGCAGGGCACAGATACGCAGTATTTT	CASGSQGTDTQYF
TRBD1	TRBV4-1	few	TRBJ2-3	TGCGCCAGCAGCTGGAGGGGACAGGGGGCCTCGGATACGCAGTATTTT	CASSWRGQGASDTQYF
.	TRBV12-5	many	TRBJ2-7	TGTGCTAGTGGTTTGGATGTCCAAGGGTCCTACGAGCAGTACTTC	CASGLDVQGSYEQYF
TRBD1	TRBV6-1	few	TRBJ2-3	TGTGCCAGCAGGGGGGGACAGGGGTTAACAGATACGCAGTATTTT	CASRGGQGLTDTQYF
TRBD1	TRBV9	few	TRBJ1-6	TGTGCCAGCAGCCCGGCGGGACAGAATAATTCACCCCTCCACTTT	CASSPAGQNNSPLHF
TRBD2	TRBV11-3	many	TRBJ2-1	TGTGCCAGCAGCCCCCCGGAATTAGCGGGAGCTAATGAGCAGTTCTTC	CASSPPELAGANEQFF
TRBD1	TRBV20-1	many	TRBJ2-2	TGCAGTGCCACCCGGCGGGACAGGGCTGGCGGGGAGCTGTTTTTT	CSATRRDRAGGELFF
TRBD1	TRBV11-2	many	TRBJ2-7	TGTGCCAGCAGCCCGATAACTAGGGGGCGGAATATAACCTACGAGCAGTACTTC	CASSPITRGRNITYEQYF
.	TRBV12-3/TRBV12-4	few	TRBJ2-5	TGTGCCAGCAAACCTCTGGACAGTTCGGAGACCCAGTACTTC	CASKPLDSSETQYF
TRBD2	TRBV20-1	few	TRBJ2-5	TGCAGTGCTAGTTCTGCGGGGGGAGAGACCCAGTACTTC	CSASSAGGETQYF